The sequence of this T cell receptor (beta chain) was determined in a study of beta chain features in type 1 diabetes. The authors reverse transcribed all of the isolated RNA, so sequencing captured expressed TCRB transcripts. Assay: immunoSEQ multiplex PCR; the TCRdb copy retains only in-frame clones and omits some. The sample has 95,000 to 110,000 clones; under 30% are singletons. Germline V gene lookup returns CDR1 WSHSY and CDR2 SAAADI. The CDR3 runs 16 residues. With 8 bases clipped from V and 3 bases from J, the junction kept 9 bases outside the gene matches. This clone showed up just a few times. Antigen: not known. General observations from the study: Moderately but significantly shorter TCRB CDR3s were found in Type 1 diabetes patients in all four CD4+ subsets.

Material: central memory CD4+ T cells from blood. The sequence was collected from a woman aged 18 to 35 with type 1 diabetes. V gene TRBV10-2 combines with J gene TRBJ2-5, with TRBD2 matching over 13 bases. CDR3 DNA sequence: TGCGCCAGCCGTGGACTAGCGGGAGTAGAAGAAGAGACCCAGTACTTC. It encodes CASRGLAGVEEETQYF.